A single sample gave rise to the 24 T cell receptor beta chains below, sequenced in a study of blood T cell repertoires in COVID-19. TCRdb keeps only in-frame clones here, not all; method: immunoSEQ multiplex PCR. This repertoire shows 12,000 or so clones, about two thirds found once; its top ten account for more than 5.5%. The sequenced material came from peripheral blood. These receptors came from a man aged 60-69 years with COVID-19, enrolled during active disease.

The chain is built from TRBV6-4 and TRBJ2-1; tentative D call: TRBD2 (5 bases). The V end lost 4 bases, the J end lost 6 bases, and 19 bases lay between the germline ends. The CDR3 runs to 16 residues. The V gene's germline CDR1 is MRHNA and CDR2 SNTAGT. The CDR3 DNA is TGTGCCAGCAGTGTCACTGCGGGCTTACCAGGCAATGAGCAGTTCTTC. Protein: CASSVTAGLPGNEQFF.

The V call is TRBV19, the J call TRBJ1-5; 8 bases match TRBD1. Germline V gives CDR1 LNHDA, CDR2 SQIVND (reference sequence). Trimming cost V 4 bases and J 0 bases; bases outside gene matches: 8. The CDR3 is 17 residues long. In DNA, the CDR3 is TGTGCCAGTAGTAAAGACAGGGGCTCATATAGCAATCAGCCCCAGCATTTT. Its translation is CASSKDRGSYSNQPQHF.

The rearrangement uses TRBV15 and TRBJ2-2; D might be TRBD1 (5 bases). Germline-derived CDR1 and CDR2 are LNHNV and YYDKDF (reference sequence). This CDR3 is built from 15 residues. V lost 3 bases, J lost 5 bases, and 13 bases lay in between. CDR3 loop: CATSSTLTGTGELFF. The DNA for the CDR3 is TGTGCCACCAGCAGTACCCTAACAGGAACCGGGGAGCTGTTTTTT.

V usage is TRBV27 and J usage is TRBJ2-3; maybe TRBD2 (7 bases). Germline assignment: CDR1 MNHEY and CDR2 SMNVEV (reference sequence). This CDR3 has 15 residues. Trimming took off 5 bases at V and 5 bases at J, with 17 bases between the two ends. The CDR3 here is CASSLWGGPQDTQYF. For the CDR3, the DNA is TGTGCCAGCAGTCTCTGGGGGGGGCCGCAAGATACGCAGTATTTT.

The sample holds one count of this clone. This chain joins TRBV24-1 and TRBJ2-6, with D tentatively TRBD1 (5 bases). This CDR3 has 20 amino acids. Trimming removed 3 bases from V and 0 bases from J, with 20 bases in between. Germline assignment: CDR1 KGHDR and CDR2 SFDVKD. CDR3 nucleotide sequence: TGTGCCACCAGTGATCTCAAGGACACTCCTGCCCTCTCTGGGGCCAACGTCCTGACTTTC. Translating it yields CATSDLKDTPALSGANVLTF.

The chain employs TRBV20-1 and TRBJ1-2, with unresolved D. Germline V gives CDR1 DFQATT, CDR2 SNEGSKA (reference sequence). V was clipped by 3 bases and J by 6 bases, with 5 bases between them. The CDR3 spans 10 residues. CDR3 sequence reads: CSASHDGYTF. The CDR3 DNA sequence: TGCAGTGCTAGCCATGATGGCTACACCTTC.

This clone was counted a few times. The chain carries TRBV6-6 and TRBJ1-5; TRBD1 matches 7 bases. V lost 6 bases and J lost 6; bases outside the gene matches: 8. The CDR3 consists of 14 residues. Germline CDR1 MNHNY, CDR2 SVGAGI (reference sequence). DNA for the CDR3: TGTGCCAGCAGGCGGGACAGTCTGGCTCAGCCCCAGCATTTT. It specifies CASRRDSLAQPQHF.

This clone was found once. The rearrangement links TRBV5-1 to TRBJ2-1; D remains unclear. CDR1 SGHRS and CDR2 YFSETQ come from the germline V gene. The CDR3 covers 17 residues. Trimming removed 1 base from V and 0 bases from J, with 14 bases in between. CDR3 region: CASSLMGSIHSYNEQFF. The CDR3 coding sequence is TGCGCCAGCAGCTTGATGGGCTCCATCCACTCCTACAATGAGCAGTTCTTC.

The chain links TRBV19 to TRBJ1-5; 9 nucleotides match TRBD1. This CDR3 region has 14 residues. Germline trimming cut 6 bases from V and 6 bases from J; bases unmatched to any gene: 6. The germline V gene encodes CDR1 LNHDA and CDR2 SQIVND (reference sequence). The CDR3 loop is CASRPQGASQPQHF. The CDR3 nucleotides are TGTGCCAGTAGGCCACAGGGGGCGAGTCAGCCCCAGCATTTT.

This clone was counted only a few times. V and J are TRBV19 and TRBJ1-5, with D uncertain. Germline V gene lookup returns CDR1 LNHDA and CDR2 SQIVND (reference sequence). The CDR3 runs 16 residues. The V end lost 5 bases, the J end lost 3 bases, and 17 bases lay between the germline ends. In DNA form, the CDR3 reads TGTGCCAGTAGTCTCCGGGGTTCAGAATTCAATCAGCCCCAGCATTTT. This encodes CASSLRGSEFNQPQHF.

This clone was seen a few times. The rearrangement links TRBV19 to TRBJ2-1; 8 nucleotides match TRBD1. J was trimmed by 4 bases and V by 7 bases; bases with no gene match: 6. Germline loops: CDR1 LNHDA, CDR2 SQIVND (reference sequence). The CDR3 totals 14 residues. CDR3 in amino acids: CASTQDRAYNEQFF. In DNA form, the CDR3 reads TGTGCCAGTACCCAGGACAGGGCTTACAATGAGCAGTTCTTC.

Only a few counts were recorded for this clone. The rearrangement links TRBV2 to TRBJ2-1; 7 bases are a match to TRBD1. With V trimmed by 4 bases and J by 9 bases, 6 bases remained unmatched. The CDR3 runs 13 residues. Germline V gene sequence: CDR1 SNHLY, CDR2 FYNNEI. The CDR3 nucleotides are TGTGCCAGCAGTGCTGACAGGGTTTTTGAGCAGTTCTTC. Translated: CASSADRVFEQFF.

The table lists this clone with a few counts. The chain combines TRBV7-2 with TRBJ1-6, with 9 nucleotides matching TRBD1. The junction had 6 bases not matched to a gene; V was cut back by 3 bases and J by 6 bases. This CDR3 is built from 16 residues. Per germline, CDR1 SGHTA and CDR2 FQGNSA. CDR3 region: CASSFGRGQGNSPLHF. The CDR3 bases are TGTGCCAGCAGCTTTGGGCGGGGACAGGGTAATTCACCCCTCCACTTT.

The CDR3 DNA reads TGTGCCAGCAGCCCCGGGACAGGGGGCCGTAATGAGCAGTTCTTC. Translation: CASSPGTGGRNEQFF. The chain uses TRBV6-5 and TRBJ2-1; 12 bases match TRBD1. Per germline, CDR1 MNHEY and CDR2 SVGAGI. This CDR3 contains 15 residues. J gave up 7 bases and V 6 bases, and 7 bases lay outside the gene matches.

The genes are TRBV29-1 and TRBJ1-4, with D possibly TRBD1 on 5 matching bases. Trimming shortened V by 7 bases and J by 7 bases, and 13 bases separated the two germline ends. Germline CDR1 and CDR2: SQVTM and ANQGSEA. There are 12 residues in the CDR3. CDR3 bases: TGCAGCGCCAGGGACTGGGGTGAAAAACTGTTTTTT. Encoded protein: CSARDWGEKLFF.

V is TRBV7-2 and J is TRBJ2-1, with 7 positions matching TRBD1. CDR3 length: 15 residues. The germline gives CDR1 SGHTA, CDR2 FQGNSA. V was clipped by 5 bases and J by 6 bases; unmatched bases: 10. In DNA, the CDR3 is TGTGCCAGCAGCGTAAGACAGGGAACGGGCAATGAGCAGTTCTTC. The encoded protein is CASSVRQGTGNEQFF.

The chain has TRBV24-1 and TRBJ1-5; 8 bases are a match to TRBD1. The germline V gene has CDR1 KGHDR and CDR2 SFDVKD. This CDR3 is 16 amino acids long. After removal of 4 bases from V and 5 bases from J, the junction contained 9 bases not matched to a gene. CDR3 nucleotides: TGTGCCACCAGTGACCCCGGACAGGGATTCGATCAGCCCCAGCATTTT. It specifies CATSDPGQGFDQPQHF.

The count of this clone is one. The chain carries TRBV4-1 and TRBJ2-1; TRBD2 matches at 9 bases. The V segment lost 6 bases and the J segment 7 bases; nucleotides outside the gene matches: 22. From germline, CDR1 is MGHRA and CDR2 YSYEKL. There are 19 residues in the CDR3. The DNA of the CDR3 is TGCGCCAGCAGACTAATAAGGGAAGATGTGGGGACTAGCCTAAATGAGCAGTTCTTC. Translating it yields CASRLIREDVGTSLNEQFF.

The genes are TRBV12-3 or TRBV12-4 and TRBJ1-2; 7 positions agree with TRBD1. V lost 7 bases to trimming and J lost 8 bases; unmatched junction nucleotides: 10. CDR3 length: 13 amino acids. The CDR3 DNA sequence: TGTGCCAGCACCTACGACAGGGCAGGCGGCTACACCTTC. Translated, it gives CASTYDRAGGYTF.

The CDR3 DNA follows: TGTGCCAGCAGTTACTCGAGGAGGAGCGGCGGCGGGGAGCTGTTTTTT. This encodes CASSYSRRSGGGELFF. The V call is TRBV6-5, the J call TRBJ2-2; the D gene is possibly TRBD2 (5 bases). The CDR3 is made up of 16 amino acids. The ends were cut back, 0 bases at V and 7 bases at J, with 15 bases in the middle. Germline lookup yields CDR1 MNHEY and CDR2 SVGAGI.

The rearrangement links TRBV7-3 to TRBJ1-2, with 11 bases matching TRBD1. V lost 2 bases to trimming and J lost 3 bases; unmatched junction nucleotides: 5. The CDR3 runs to 16 residues. Germline V gene sequence: CDR1 SGHTA, CDR2 FQGTGA. The CDR3 nucleotides read TGTGCCAGCAGCTTATCGGACAGGGGGCGCGACTATGGCTACACCTTC. Protein: CASSLSDRGRDYGYTF. Full variable domain (rest looked up from reference TRBV7-3 and TRBJ1-2): GAGVSQTPSNKVTEKGKYVELRCDPISGHTALYWYRQSLGQGPEFLIYFQGTGAADDSGLPNDRFFAVRPEGSVSTLKIQRTERGDSAVYLCASSLSDRGRDYGYTFGSGTRLTVV.

The chain links TRBV18 to TRBJ2-3, with D possibly being TRBD2 (6 bases). V lost 1 base to trimming and J lost 0 bases, with 11 bases between them. Germline CDR1 is KGHSH and CDR2 is LQKENI. This CDR3 is built from 16 residues. DNA of the CDR3: TGTGCCAGCTCACCACGCGGGACCGCTAGCACAGATACGCAGTATTTT. Its protein product is CASSPRGTASTDTQYF.

V is TRBV7-2 and J is TRBJ1-5; D gene ambiguous. In germline, CDR1 is SGHTA, CDR2 FQGNSA. V dropped 4 bases and J dropped 7 bases, with 11 bases sitting between them. The CDR3 has 13 amino acids. CDR3 loop: CASSSRGRQPQHF. The CDR3 region has the DNA TGTGCCAGCAGCTCCCGGGGAAGGCAGCCCCAGCATTTT.

CDR3 bases: TGTGCCAGCTCACCACAGCGCGCGAACACTGAAGCTTTCTTT. It specifies CASSPQRANTEAFF. The rearrangement links TRBV18 to TRBJ1-1; D not resolved. The CDR3 totals 14 residues. V was shortened by 1 base and J by 1 base, with 7 bases between the two germline ends. CDR1 and CDR2 (germline): KGHSH, LQKENI.